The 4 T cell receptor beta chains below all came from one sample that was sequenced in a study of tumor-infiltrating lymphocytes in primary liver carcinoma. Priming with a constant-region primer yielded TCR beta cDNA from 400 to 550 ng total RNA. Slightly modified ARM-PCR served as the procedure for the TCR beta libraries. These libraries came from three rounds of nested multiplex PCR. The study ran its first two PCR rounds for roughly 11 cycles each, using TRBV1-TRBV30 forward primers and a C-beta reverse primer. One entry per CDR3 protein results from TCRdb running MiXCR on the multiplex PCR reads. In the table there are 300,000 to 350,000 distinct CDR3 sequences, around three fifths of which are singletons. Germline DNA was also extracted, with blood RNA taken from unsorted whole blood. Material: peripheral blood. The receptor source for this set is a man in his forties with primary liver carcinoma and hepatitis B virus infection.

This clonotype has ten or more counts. CDR3 DNA sequence: TGTGCCAGCAGTTACTCAATGGATACGCAGTATTTT. It codes for CASSYSMDTQYF. This rearrangement joins TRBV6-6 to TRBJ2-3; D is undetermined. Germline assignment: CDR1 MNHNY and CDR2 SVGAGI (reference sequence). This CDR3 has 12 residues. V shed 0 bases and J shed 6 bases, with 4 bases lying between them.

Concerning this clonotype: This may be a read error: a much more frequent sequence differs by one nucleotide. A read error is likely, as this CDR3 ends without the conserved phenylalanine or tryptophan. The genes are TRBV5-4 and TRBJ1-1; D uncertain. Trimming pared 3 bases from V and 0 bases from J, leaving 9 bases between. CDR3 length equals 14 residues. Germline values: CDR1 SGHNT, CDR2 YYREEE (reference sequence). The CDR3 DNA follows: TGTGCCAGCAGCTGGGAATTACTGAACACTGAAGCTTTCTCT. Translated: CASSWELLNTEAFS.

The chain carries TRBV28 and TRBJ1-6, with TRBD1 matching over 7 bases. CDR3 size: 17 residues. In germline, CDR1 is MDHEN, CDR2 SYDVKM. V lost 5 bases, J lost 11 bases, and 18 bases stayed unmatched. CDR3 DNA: TGTGCCAGCAGTGTTCCGGCAGGGGGTTCCCGAAGGGCACCCCTCCACTTT. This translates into CASSVPAGGSRRAPLHF. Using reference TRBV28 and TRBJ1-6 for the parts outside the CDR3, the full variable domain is DVKVTQSSRYLVKRTGEKVFLECVQDMDHENMFWYRQDPGLGLRLIYFSYDVKMKEKGDIPEGYSVSREKKERFSLILESASTNQTSMYLCASSVPAGGSRRAPLHFGNGTRLTVT.

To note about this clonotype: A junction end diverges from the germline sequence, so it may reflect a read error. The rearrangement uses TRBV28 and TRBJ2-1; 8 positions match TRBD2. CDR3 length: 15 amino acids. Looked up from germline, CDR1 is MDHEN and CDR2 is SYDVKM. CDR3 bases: TGTGCCAGAAGTTCGAGCGGGAGTCGATACAATGAGCAGTTCTTC. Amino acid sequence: CARSSSGSRYNEQFF.